Shown below are 24 T cell receptor beta chains from a single sample sequenced in a study of blood T cell repertoires in COVID-19. Profiling relied on immunoSEQ multiplex PCR, and the TCRdb table lists in-frame clones only, not all of them. The sample has some 65,000 clones, 86% seen once. Material: peripheral blood. Receptors were obtained from a man aged 35-49 years with COVID-19, enrolled during active disease.

The CDR3 spells CASRAPERPPYNEQFF. CDR3 nucleotides: TGTGCCAGCAGAGCCCCTGAGCGCCCCCCCTACAATGAGCAGTTCTTC. The chain recombines TRBV11-2 with TRBJ2-1, with D hard to call. The germline gives CDR1 SGHAT, CDR2 FQNNGV. V was trimmed by 6 bases and J by 2 bases, leaving 17 bases between them. There are 16 residues in the CDR3.

The rearrangement links TRBV28 to TRBJ2-7; perhaps TRBD1 as D (6 bases). The germline V and J ends were trimmed by 4 bases and 0 bases, with 13 bases remaining between them. Germline CDR1 MDHEN, CDR2 SYDVKM. CDR3 length: 15 amino acids. CDR3 in amino acids: CASSSLRDISYEQYF. The CDR3, as DNA: TGTGCCAGCAGTTCCCTCCGGGACATCTCCTACGAGCAGTACTTC. Together with reference TRBV28 and TRBJ2-7, the CDR3 gives the full variable domain: DVKVTQSSRYLVKRTGEKVFLECVQDMDHENMFWYRQDPGLGLRLIYFSYDVKMKEKGDIPEGYSVSREKKERFSLILESASTNQTSMYLCASSSLRDISYEQYFGPGTRLTVT.

The V call is TRBV4-1, the J call TRBJ1-4; D may be TRBD1 (6 bases). Germline V gene lookup returns CDR1 MGHRA and CDR2 YSYEKL. The CDR3 is 15 amino acids. The V and J ends lost 3 bases and 6 bases respectively, with 14 bases between them. The CDR3 reads CASSHIPGHDEKLFF. The CDR3 DNA reads as TGCGCCAGCAGCCACATACCGGGACATGATGAAAAACTGTTTTTT.

This clone showed up just once. The gene calls are TRBV19 and TRBJ2-6; TRBD1 might be the D (5 bases). The length of the CDR3 is 13 residues. Germline V lookup: CDR1 LNHDA, CDR2 SQIVND (reference sequence). Trimming stripped 8 bases from V and 4 bases from J, with 9 bases between. CDR3: CASLKGGANVLTF. DNA for the CDR3: TGTGCCAGTCTTAAGGGGGGGGCCAACGTCCTGACTTTC.

The J gene is TRBJ2-7, the V gene TRBV28, with TRBD1 identical over 7 bases. The CDR3 is made up of 14 amino acids. Looked up from germline, CDR1 is MDHEN and CDR2 is SYDVKM. V was clipped by 6 bases and J by 4 bases; unmatched bases: 9. CDR3 protein: CASRGNRGWYEQYF. The CDR3 bases are TGTGCCAGCAGAGGGAACAGGGGATGGTACGAGCAGTACTTC.

The chain is built from TRBV3-1 (or the pseudogene TRBV3-2) and TRBJ2-7; no reliable D call. The V gene's germline CDR1 is LGHDT and CDR2 YNNKEL (reference sequence). CDR3 length equals 12 residues. The V and J ends lost 3 bases and 4 bases respectively, with 7 bases between them. CDR3 sequence: CASSHDKYEQYF. DNA for the CDR3: TGTGCCAGCAGCCACGACAAGTACGAGCAGTACTTC.

The chain links TRBV28 to TRBJ1-1; D is uncertain. Germline loops: CDR1 MDHEN, CDR2 SYDVKM. This CDR3 spans 16 amino acids. V lost 10 bases to trimming and J lost 0 bases, with 21 bases between them. CDR3 nucleotide sequence: TGTGCCACTACGGACTCGGGGAGATTCATGAACACTGAAGCTTTCTTT. Amino acid sequence: CATTDSGRFMNTEAFF.

The V call is TRBV5-5, the J call TRBJ1-3; tentatively, D is TRBD1 (5 bases). Trimming removed 4 bases at V and 4 bases at J, with 15 bases between. Per germline, CDR1 SGHKS and CDR2 YYEKEE (reference sequence). The CDR3 totals 15 residues. Here the CDR3 DNA reads TGTGCCAGCAGCCCGGGGACTCCCCCAGGAAACACCATATATTTT. It codes for CASSPGTPPGNTIYF. The variable domain in full, completed from reference TRBV5-5 and TRBJ1-3, reads DAGVTQSPTHLIKTRGQQVTLRCSPISGHKSVSWYQQVLGQGPQFIFQYYEKEERGRGNFPDRFSARQFPNYSSELNVNALLLGDSALYLCASSPGTPPGNTIYFGEGSWLTVV.

The V call is TRBV5-5, the J call TRBJ2-7; no clear D. V lost 2 bases and J 0 bases, leaving 9 bases between the germline ends. There are 14 residues in the CDR3. The germline V gene has CDR1 SGHKS and CDR2 YYEKEE (reference sequence). The CDR3 DNA reads TGTGCCAGCAGCTTTAGCTCCCCCTCCTACGAGCAGTACTTC. Translated, it gives CASSFSSPSYEQYF.

This clone has just a few counts. The rearrangement joins TRBV27 to TRBJ1-1; possible D gene TRBD1, 5 bases. Trimming removed 2 bases from V and 5 bases from J, with 12 bases in between. Germline loops: CDR1 MNHEY, CDR2 SMNVEV (reference sequence). CDR3 length equals 14 residues. The CDR3 sequence: CASSLKGIGTEAFF. The CDR3, as DNA: TGTGCCAGCAGTTTAAAGGGGATTGGAACTGAAGCTTTCTTT.

This sequence joins TRBV18 and TRBJ1-6; D not certain. Germline CDR1 reads KGHSH; CDR2 reads LQKENI. The CDR3 length is 14 residues. V lost 2 bases to trimming and J lost 5 bases, with 7 bases between them. The CDR3 here is CASSPWQDNSPLHF. Here the CDR3 DNA reads TGTGCCAGCTCACCATGGCAGGATAATTCACCCCTCCACTTT.

The chain couples TRBV6-5 to TRBJ1-1; D possibly corresponds to TRBD1 (5 bases). Trimming pared 7 bases from V and 1 base from J, leaving 10 bases between. Germline V gene lookup returns CDR1 MNHEY and CDR2 SVGAGI. There are 13 residues in the CDR3. The chain's CDR3 is CASNWRGNTEAFF. For the CDR3, the DNA is TGTGCCAGCAATTGGAGGGGGAACACTGAAGCTTTCTTT.

This chain connects TRBV12-5 to TRBJ2-5, with 10 bases aligning to TRBD1. In germline, CDR1 is LGHNT, CDR2 FRNRAP. The V gene end was trimmed by 1 base and the J gene end by 1 base; junction bases not matched to a gene: 12. The CDR3 loop spans 19 amino acids. The CDR3 here is CASGLAGQGVRSPQETQYF. CDR3 DNA: TGTGCTAGTGGTTTGGCTGGACAGGGGGTAAGATCCCCCCAAGAGACCCAGTACTTC.

This chain links TRBV27 with TRBJ2-3, with 12 positions matching TRBD2. The junction had 8 bases not matched to a gene; V was cut back by 5 bases and J by 2 bases. Germline CDR1 and CDR2: MNHEY and SMNVEV (reference sequence). CDR3 size: 17 residues. The CDR3 loop reads CASSIPSGGGNTDTQYF. The CDR3 bases are TGTGCCAGCAGTATCCCTAGCGGGGGGGGAAACACAGATACGCAGTATTTT.

The J gene is TRBJ1-6, the V gene TRBV27, with D maybe TRBD1 (5 bases). The CDR3 runs 15 residues. Trimming stripped 6 bases from V and 3 bases from J, with 12 bases between. Germline V CDR1 and CDR2: MNHEY, SMNVEV (reference sequence). The CDR3 nucleotides read TGTGCCAGCAGGGCTCCAGGGTTCTATAATTCACCCCTCCACTTT. Encoded protein: CASRAPGFYNSPLHF.

J is TRBJ1-2 and V is TRBV3-1 (or the pseudogene TRBV3-2); weak D call: TRBD1 (5 bases). The CDR3 runs 14 residues. Germline CDR1 and CDR2: LGHDT and YNNKEL (reference sequence). Deletions cut 0 bases from V and 8 bases from J, with 13 bases between. The CDR3 sequence: CASSQDEQGRGYTF. The CDR3 DNA follows: TGTGCCAGCAGCCAAGATGAGCAGGGAAGAGGCTACACCTTC.

The chain uses TRBV4-1 and TRBJ2-1; TRBD1 aligns across 7 bases. Germline V gives CDR1 MGHRA, CDR2 YSYEKL. With V trimmed by 0 bases and J by 3 bases, 8 bases remained unmatched. The CDR3 runs 17 residues. The CDR3 is CASSQDSGQTYYNEQFF. CDR3 nucleotides: TGCGCCAGCAGCCAAGACTCGGGACAGACCTACTACAATGAGCAGTTCTTC.

The V gene is TRBV19, the J gene TRBJ2-2; 12 nucleotides align to TRBD2. J gave up 6 bases and V 3 bases, and 8 bases lay outside the gene matches. In germline, CDR1 is LNHDA, CDR2 SQIVND (reference sequence). The CDR3 totals 17 residues. Here the CDR3 reads CASSILTSGGGAGELFF. The CDR3 DNA reads as TGTGCCAGTAGTATTTTGACTAGCGGGGGAGGGGCCGGGGAGCTGTTTTTT. Filled out from reference TRBV19 and TRBJ2-2, the complete variable domain reads DGGITQSPKYLFRKEGQNVTLSCEQNLNHDAMYWYRQDPGQGLRLIYYSQIVNDFQKGDIAEGYSVSREKKESFPLTVTSAQKNPTAFYLCASSILTSGGGAGELFFGEGSRLTVL.

The J gene is TRBJ1-1, the V gene TRBV20-1; no reliable D call. Per germline, CDR1 DFQATT and CDR2 SNEGSKA (reference sequence). Trimming cost V 0 bases and J 4 bases, with 3 bases left between them. The CDR3 has 11 residues. The CDR3 coding sequence is TGCAGTGCTAGAGAACTCACTGAAGCTTTCTTT. It codes for CSARELTEAFF.

This clone was picked up a small number of times. The chain recombines TRBV19 with TRBJ2-7, with 9 nucleotides matching TRBD1. Germline-derived CDR1 and CDR2 are LNHDA and SQIVND (reference sequence). This CDR3 has 15 residues. J lost 9 bases, V lost 4 bases, and 13 bases had no gene match. The CDR3 DNA follows: TGTGCCAGTAGTACCCCCCGACAGGGGGGGAAACCGCAGTACTTC. It specifies CASSTPRQGGKPQYF.

The chain couples TRBV7-6 to TRBJ1-6, with unresolved D. V dropped 1 base and J dropped 3 bases, with 10 bases sitting between them. Germline-derived CDR1 and CDR2 are SGHVS and FNYEAQ. The CDR3 is 16 amino acids. In DNA form, the CDR3 reads TGTGCCAGCAGCTTAGACGTAGCGGACTATAATTCACCCCTCCACTTT. Encoded protein: CASSLDVADYNSPLHF.

J is TRBJ2-5 and V is TRBV5-4, with a possible D match to TRBD2 (6 bases). The germline V and J ends were trimmed by 6 bases and 2 bases, with 17 bases remaining between them. The CDR3 has 15 residues. Looked up from germline, CDR1 is SGHNT and CDR2 is YYREEE (reference sequence). The CDR3 reads CASTDAGLQQETQYF. In DNA, the CDR3 is TGTGCCAGCACGGACGCGGGACTCCAACAAGAGACCCAGTACTTC.

This rearrangement joins TRBV19 to TRBJ2-2, with D perhaps TRBD2 (6 bases). In germline, CDR1 is LNHDA, CDR2 SQIVND (reference sequence). The CDR3 is made up of 16 amino acids. V was pared by 4 bases and J by 2 bases, with 14 bases between. The CDR3: CASSKEVAVNTGELFF. CDR3 nucleotides: TGTGCCAGTAGTAAGGAGGTAGCGGTAAACACCGGGGAGCTGTTTTTT.

The rearrangement uses TRBV27 and TRBJ2-3; 9 bases map to TRBD2. Looked up from germline, CDR1 is MNHEY and CDR2 is SMNVEV (reference sequence). The CDR3 length is 14 residues. After removal of 8 bases from V and 5 bases from J, the junction contained 8 bases not matched to a gene. The CDR3 region is CASSLAGKGDTQYF. The CDR3 nucleotides read TGTGCCAGCTCTCTAGCGGGGAAAGGAGATACGCAGTATTTT.